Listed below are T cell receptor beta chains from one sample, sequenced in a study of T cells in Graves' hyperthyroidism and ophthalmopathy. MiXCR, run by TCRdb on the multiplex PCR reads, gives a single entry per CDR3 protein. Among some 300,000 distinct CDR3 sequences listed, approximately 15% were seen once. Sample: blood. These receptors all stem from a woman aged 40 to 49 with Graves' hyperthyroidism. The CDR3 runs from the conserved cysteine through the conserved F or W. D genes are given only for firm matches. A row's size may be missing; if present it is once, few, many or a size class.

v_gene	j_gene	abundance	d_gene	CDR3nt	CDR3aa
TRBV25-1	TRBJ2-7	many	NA	TGTGCCAGCAGTGAATATCGTGTGGTACTCAACGAGCAGTACTTC	CASSEYRVVLNEQYF
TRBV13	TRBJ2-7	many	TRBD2	TGTGCCAGCAGAATCGGACTAGCCCCTTCCTACGAGCAGTACTTC	CASRIGLAPSYEQYF
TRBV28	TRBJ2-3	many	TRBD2	TGTGCCAGCAGTCTGATTAGCGGGAGCGGGACAGATACGCAGTATTTT	CASSLISGSGTDTQYF
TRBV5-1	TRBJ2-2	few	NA	TGCGCCAGCAGCCTTTCTCTCGGGATTACGAACACCGGGGAGCTGTTTTTT	CASSLSLGITNTGELFF
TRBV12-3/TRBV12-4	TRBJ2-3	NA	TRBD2	TGTGCCAGCAGTCGACAGTCCAGCGGGAGGGCCTGGGGGACAGATACGCAGTATTTT	CASSRQSSGRAWGTDTQYF
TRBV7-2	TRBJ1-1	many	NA	TGTGCCAGCAGCTTAGTCCGGACGGTGAACACTGAAGCTTTCTTT	CASSLVRTVNTEAFF
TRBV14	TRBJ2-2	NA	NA	TGTGCCAGCAGCCACTCCAACACCGGGGAGCTGTTTTTT	CASSHSNTGELFF
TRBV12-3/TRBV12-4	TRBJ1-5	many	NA	TGTGCCAGCAGTTTATTCTCGCAGAGGAATCAGCCCCAGCATTTT	CASSLFSQRNQPQHF
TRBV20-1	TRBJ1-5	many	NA	TGCAGTGCTAGCTGGGGGCGAAATCAGCCCCAGCATTTT	CSASWGRNQPQHF
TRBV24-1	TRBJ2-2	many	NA	TGTGCCACCAGGGGACGGTCGAACACCGGGGAGCTGTTTTTT	CATRGRSNTGELFF
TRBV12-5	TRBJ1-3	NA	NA	TGTGCTAGTGGTTTGGCGGAGAGCTCTGGAAACACCATATATTTT	CASGLAESSGNTIYF
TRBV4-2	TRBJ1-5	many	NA	TGTGCCAGCAGCCAAGAAGCGGCGGGGGCAGGACAGCCCCAGCATTTT	CASSQEAAGAGQPQHF
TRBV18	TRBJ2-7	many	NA	TGTGCCAGCTCACGGGACCTTTACGAGCAGTACTTC	CASSRDLYEQYF
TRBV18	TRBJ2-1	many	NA	TGTGCCAGCTCAAACGCGGGGCCCGCGTACAATGAGCAGTTCTTC	CASSNAGPAYNEQFF
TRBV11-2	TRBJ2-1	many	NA	TGTGCCAGCAGCTTAGAAAGGGACAATGAGCAGTTCTTC	CASSLERDNEQFF